The TCR beta chain under discussion was sequenced for a study of blood T cell repertoires in COVID-19. For the study at large: Material from acute and convalescent COVID-19 was sourced from the United States, Italy and Spain. In each case, the material was cDNA or gDNA derived from T cells, B-cell-depleted T cells, or PBMCs.

As originally analysed: Reference gene primer amplification yielded estimated nucleated cell counts. The repertoire was sequenced with immunoSEQ multiplex PCR; TCRdb's copy has only in-frame clones and lacks some. V, J and clone size reflect that table, while D and trimming were determined from the DNA. Of roughly 100,000 clones in the sample, 65% to 75% were seen once. The sample comprised peripheral blood. This clonotype was obtained from a man older than 75 with acute or convalescent COVID-19.

This chain's CDR3 is CASSSASGVYNEQFF. CDR3 bases: TGTGCCAGCAGCTCCGCTAGCGGGGTCTACAATGAGCAGTTCTTC. The chain joins TRBV7-2 to TRBJ2-1; 9 bases are shared with TRBD2. CDR3 length: 15 residues. Unmatched junction bases numbered 4, after V lost 4 bases and J lost 3 bases. CDR1 is SGHTA, CDR2 FQGNSA, per germline.